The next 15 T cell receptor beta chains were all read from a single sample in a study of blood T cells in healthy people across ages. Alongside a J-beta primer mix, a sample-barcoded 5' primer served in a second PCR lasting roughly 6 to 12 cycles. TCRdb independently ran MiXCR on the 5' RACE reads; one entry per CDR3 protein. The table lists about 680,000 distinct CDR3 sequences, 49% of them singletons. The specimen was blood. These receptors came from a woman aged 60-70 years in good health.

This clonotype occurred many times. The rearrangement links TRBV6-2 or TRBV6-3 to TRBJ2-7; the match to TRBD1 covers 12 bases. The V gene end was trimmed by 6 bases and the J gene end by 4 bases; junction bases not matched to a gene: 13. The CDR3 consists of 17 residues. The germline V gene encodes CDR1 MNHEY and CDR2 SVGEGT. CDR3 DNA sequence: TGTGCCAGCAGAGGAATCACCGGGACAGGGGGCGGATACGAGCAGTACTTC. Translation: CASRGITGTGGGYEQYF.

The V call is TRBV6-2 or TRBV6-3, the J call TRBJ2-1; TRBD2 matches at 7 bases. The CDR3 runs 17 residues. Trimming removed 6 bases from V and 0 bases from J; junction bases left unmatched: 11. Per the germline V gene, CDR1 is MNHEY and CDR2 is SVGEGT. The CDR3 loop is CASRARAGSYSYNEQFF. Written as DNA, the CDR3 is TGTGCCAGCAGAGCAAGAGCGGGATCCTACTCCTACAATGAGCAGTTCTTC.

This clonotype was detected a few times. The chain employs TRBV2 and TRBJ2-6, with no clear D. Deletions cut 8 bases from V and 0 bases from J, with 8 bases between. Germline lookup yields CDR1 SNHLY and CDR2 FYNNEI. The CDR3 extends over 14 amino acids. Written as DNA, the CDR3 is TGTGCCAGCTCCGACGACTCTGGGGCCAACGTCCTGACTTTC. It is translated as CASSDDSGANVLTF.

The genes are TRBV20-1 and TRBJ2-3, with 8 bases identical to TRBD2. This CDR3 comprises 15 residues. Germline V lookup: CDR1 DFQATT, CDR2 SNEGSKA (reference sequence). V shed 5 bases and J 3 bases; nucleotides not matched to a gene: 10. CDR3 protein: CSAAPGLEKTDTQYF. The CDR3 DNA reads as TGCAGTGCTGCCCCGGGACTAGAGAAAACAGATACGCAGTATTTT.

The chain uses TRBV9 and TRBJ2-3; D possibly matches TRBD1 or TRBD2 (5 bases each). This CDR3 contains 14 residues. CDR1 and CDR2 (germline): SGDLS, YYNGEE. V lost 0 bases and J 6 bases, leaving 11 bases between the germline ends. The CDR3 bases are TGTGCCAGCAGCGTAGGGGGGTGGCAGGATACGCAGTATTTT. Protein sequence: CASSVGGWQDTQYF.

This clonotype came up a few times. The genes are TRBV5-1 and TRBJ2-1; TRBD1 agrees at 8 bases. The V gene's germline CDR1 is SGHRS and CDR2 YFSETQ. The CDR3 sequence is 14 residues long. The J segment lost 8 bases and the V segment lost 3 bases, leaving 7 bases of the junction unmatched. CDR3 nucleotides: TGCGCCAGCAGCTCGTCCCAGGACAGGGATGAGCAGTTCTTC. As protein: CASSSSQDRDEQFF.

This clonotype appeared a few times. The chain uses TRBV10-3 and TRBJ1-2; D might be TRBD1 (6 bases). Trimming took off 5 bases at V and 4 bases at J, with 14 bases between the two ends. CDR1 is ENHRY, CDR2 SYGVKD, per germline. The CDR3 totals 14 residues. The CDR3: CAISFEQGTYGYTF. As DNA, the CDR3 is TGTGCCATCAGTTTCGAACAGGGAACCTATGGCTACACCTTC.

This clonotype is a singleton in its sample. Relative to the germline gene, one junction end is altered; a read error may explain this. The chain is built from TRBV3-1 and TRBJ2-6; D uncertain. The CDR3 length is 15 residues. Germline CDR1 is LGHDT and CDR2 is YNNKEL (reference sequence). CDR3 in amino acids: CAGSQEAWGANVLTF. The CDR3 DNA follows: TGTGCCGGCAGCCAAGAGGCCTGGGGGGCCAACGTCCTGACTTTC.

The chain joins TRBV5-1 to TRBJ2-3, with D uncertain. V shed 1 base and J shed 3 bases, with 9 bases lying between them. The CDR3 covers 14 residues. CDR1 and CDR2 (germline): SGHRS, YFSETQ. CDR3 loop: CASSLQGETDTQYF. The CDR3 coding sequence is TGCGCCAGCAGCTTGCAAGGAGAGACAGATACGCAGTATTTT.

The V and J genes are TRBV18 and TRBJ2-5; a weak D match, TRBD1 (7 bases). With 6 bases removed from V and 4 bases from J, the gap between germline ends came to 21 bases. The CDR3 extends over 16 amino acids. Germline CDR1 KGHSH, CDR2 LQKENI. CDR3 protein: CASSPVTGLGGETQYF. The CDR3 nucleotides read TGTGCCAGCTCGCCGGTGACAGGGTTGGGAGGAGAGACCCAGTACTTC. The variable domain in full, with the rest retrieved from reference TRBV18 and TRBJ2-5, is NAGVMQNPRHLVRRRGQEARLRCSPMKGHSHVYWYRQLPEEGLKFMVYLQKENIIDESGMPKERFSAEFPKEGPSILRIQQVVRGDSAAYFCASSPVTGLGGETQYFGPGTRLLVL.

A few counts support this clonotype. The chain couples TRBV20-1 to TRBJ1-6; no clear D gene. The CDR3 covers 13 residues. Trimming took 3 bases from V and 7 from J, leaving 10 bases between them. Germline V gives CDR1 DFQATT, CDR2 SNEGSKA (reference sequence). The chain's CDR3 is CSASSRLNSPLHF. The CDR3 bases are TGCAGTGCTAGTAGCAGGTTAAATTCACCCCTCCACTTT.

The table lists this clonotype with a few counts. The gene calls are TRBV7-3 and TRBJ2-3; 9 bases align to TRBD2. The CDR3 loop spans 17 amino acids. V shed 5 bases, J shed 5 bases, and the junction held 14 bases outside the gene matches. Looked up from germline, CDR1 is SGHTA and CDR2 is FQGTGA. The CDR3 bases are TGTGCCAGCAGCCCCTTCAGGGGAGCGGGAGGTCGAGATACGCAGTATTTT. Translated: CASSPFRGAGGRDTQYF.

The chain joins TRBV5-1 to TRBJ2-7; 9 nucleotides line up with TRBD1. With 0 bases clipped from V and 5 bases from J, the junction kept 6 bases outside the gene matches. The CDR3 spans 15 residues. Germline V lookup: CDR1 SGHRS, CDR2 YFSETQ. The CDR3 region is CASSLVGGQGHEQYF. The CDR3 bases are TGCGCCAGCAGCTTGGTTGGGGGACAGGGTCACGAGCAGTACTTC.

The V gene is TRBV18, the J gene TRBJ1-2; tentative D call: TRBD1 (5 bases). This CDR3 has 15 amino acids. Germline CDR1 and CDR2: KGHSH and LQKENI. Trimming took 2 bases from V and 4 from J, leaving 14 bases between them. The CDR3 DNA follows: TGTGCCAGCTCACCAATGATGGGGCCCGGCTATGGCTACACCTTC. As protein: CASSPMMGPGYGYTF.

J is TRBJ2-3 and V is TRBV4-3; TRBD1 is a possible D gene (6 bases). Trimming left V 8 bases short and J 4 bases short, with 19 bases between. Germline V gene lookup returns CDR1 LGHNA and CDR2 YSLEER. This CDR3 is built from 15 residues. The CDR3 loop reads CASRRQAENADTQYF. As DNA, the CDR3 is TGCGCCAGCCGTAGACAGGCAGAGAACGCAGATACGCAGTATTTT.